This paragraph reports one TCR beta chain. Sequenced by immunoSEQ multiplex PCR; TCRdb stores in-frame clones only, minus some. There are about 53,000 clones in the sample; roughly 90% occur only once, and approximately 2.8% lies in the top ten. These data belong to a study of T cell changes during pregnancy in multiple sclerosis. Germline-derived CDR1 and CDR2 are LNHDA and SQIVND (reference sequence). This CDR3 comprises 17 residues. The V end was cut by 1 base, the J end by 1 base, with 16 bases between. The clonotype was recovered from a female donor with multiple sclerosis, enrolled in a pregnancy study. Here the sequenced sample was CD8+ T cells from peripheral blood mononuclear cells, taken before pregnancy. The chain recombines TRBV19 with TRBJ1-1; TRBD1 might be the D (5 bases). The CDR3 sequence is CASSIVFRTGRNTEAFF. The CDR3 DNA is TGTGCCAGTAGTATAGTCTTTCGAACAGGCCGGAACACTGAAGCTTTCTTT. Supplemented by reference TRBV19 and TRBJ1-1, the full variable domain reads DGGITQSPKYLFRKEGQNVTLSCEQNLNHDAMYWYRQDPGQGLRLIYYSQIVNDFQKGDIAEGYSVSREKKESFPLTVTSAQKNPTAFYLCASSIVFRTGRNTEAFFGQGTRLTVV.